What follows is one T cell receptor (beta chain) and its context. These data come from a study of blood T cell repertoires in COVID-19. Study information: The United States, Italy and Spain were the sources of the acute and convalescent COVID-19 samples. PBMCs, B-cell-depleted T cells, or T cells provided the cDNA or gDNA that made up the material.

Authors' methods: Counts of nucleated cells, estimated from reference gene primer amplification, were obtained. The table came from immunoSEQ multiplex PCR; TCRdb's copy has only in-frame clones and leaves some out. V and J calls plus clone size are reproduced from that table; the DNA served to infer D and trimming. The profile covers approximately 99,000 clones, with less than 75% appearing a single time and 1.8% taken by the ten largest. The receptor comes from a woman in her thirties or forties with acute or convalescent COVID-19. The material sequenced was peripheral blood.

CDR3 in amino acids: CASSSSKRGALQGNSPLHF. CDR3 DNA: TGTGCCAGCAGCTCTTCGAAGCGGGGCGCACTTCAGGGGAATTCACCCCTCCACTTT. J is TRBJ1-6 and V is TRBV11-2, with D perhaps matching TRBD1 (6 bases). Germline V gene data show CDR1 as SGHAT and CDR2 as FQNNGV. CDR3 length: 19 amino acids. Between the trimmed V and J ends, which lost 4 bases and 7 bases, there was a span of 26 bases.